A single sample is the source of the 21 T cell receptor beta chains below, sequenced in a study of PD-L1 blockade in urothelial cancer. The protocol was immunoSEQ multiplex PCR, while the TCRdb copy is restricted to in-frame clones and leaves out a portion. This sample has just over 50,000 clones, with approximately 83% found just once. This sample comprised PBMCs, obtained around atezolizumab (anti-PD-L1) treatment. Source of these receptors: a man aged 60 to 75 with urothelial cancer.

CDR3 residues: CASSLNGGTDTQYF. In DNA, the CDR3 is TGTGCCAGCAGCTTGAACGGTGGCACAGATACGCAGTATTTT. This chain connects TRBV7-2 to TRBJ2-3; no clear D. The CDR3 contains 14 residues. The V gene lost 3 bases and the J gene lost 1 base, with 8 bases spanning the gap. Germline V gene lookup returns CDR1 SGHTA and CDR2 FQGNSA.

The J gene is TRBJ2-1, the V gene TRBV7-9; D may be TRBD1 (6 bases). The CDR3 has 16 amino acids. Germline V gene data show CDR1 as SEHNR and CDR2 as FQNEAQ (reference sequence). The V end lost 5 bases, the J end lost 8 bases, and 22 bases lay between the germline ends. The chain's CDR3 is CASSARETGFFDEQFF. CDR3 in DNA: TGTGCCAGCAGCGCTCGGGAAACAGGGTTTTTCGATGAGCAGTTCTTC.

This clone was observed a single time. The CDR3: CASSLNGGPSNEQFF. The CDR3 nucleotides are TGCGCCAGCAGCTTGAACGGGGGGCCCTCCAATGAGCAGTTCTTC. The genes are TRBV5-1 and TRBJ2-1; TRBD2 might be the D (7 bases). CDR1 is SGHRS, CDR2 YFSETQ, per germline. V shed 1 base and J shed 6 bases, with 14 bases lying between them. The CDR3 consists of 15 residues.

The V call is TRBV28, the J call TRBJ2-5; 9 nucleotides line up with TRBD1. This CDR3 comprises 15 residues. Trimming cost V 8 bases and J 5 bases; bases outside gene matches: 12. Germline lookup yields CDR1 MDHEN and CDR2 SYDVKM. The CDR3 region has the DNA TGTGCCAGCTCTGGAGGACAGGGGTGGGTTGAGACCCAGTACTTC. Translating it yields CASSGGQGWVETQYF. Full variable domain (outside the CDR3, taken from reference TRBV28 and TRBJ2-5): DVKVTQSSRYLVKRTGEKVFLECVQDMDHENMFWYRQDPGLGLRLIYFSYDVKMKEKGDIPEGYSVSREKKERFSLILESASTNQTSMYLCASSGGQGWVETQYFGPGTRLLVL.

The chain combines TRBV7-2 with TRBJ2-7; 11 bases fit TRBD2. The CDR3 spans 16 residues. The ends lost 2 bases at V and 3 bases at J; junction bases unmatched: 6. Germline V gene data show CDR1 as SGHTA and CDR2 as FQGNSA. CDR3 DNA sequence: TGTGCCAGCAGCTTAATCCCCCTAGCGGGAGGCTACGAGCAGTACTTC. This encodes CASSLIPLAGGYEQYF.

This rearrangement joins TRBV5-1 to TRBJ2-7, with 7 bases fitting TRBD1. Trimming removed 8 bases from V and 3 bases from J; junction bases left unmatched: 14. CDR3 length: 15 residues. Germline lookup yields CDR1 SGHRS and CDR2 YFSETQ. This chain's CDR3 is CASSYRPGQVYEQYF. CDR3 nucleotide sequence: TGCGCCAGTTCTTACCGACCTGGACAGGTCTACGAGCAGTACTTC.

V usage is TRBV30 and J usage is TRBJ2-5, with D perhaps matching TRBD2 (6 bases). V was pared by 0 bases and J by 4 bases, with 9 bases between. This CDR3 has 13 residues. CDR1 and CDR2 (germline): GTSNPN, SVGIG (reference sequence). CDR3 DNA sequence: TGTGCCTGGAGTGTCGGGACTGGAGAGACCCAGTACTTC. Translation: CAWSVGTGETQYF.

The chain joins TRBV7-9 to TRBJ2-1, with a weak D call TRBD1 (6 bases). V was trimmed by 7 bases and J by 0 bases, leaving 13 bases between them. The germline CDR1 and CDR2 sequences are SEHNR and FQNEAQ (reference sequence). The CDR3 consists of 15 residues. CDR3 nucleotide sequence: TGTGCCAGCACAAAAACAGGGAGCTCCTACAATGAGCAGTTCTTC. Its protein is CASTKTGSSYNEQFF.

This chain uses TRBV19 with TRBJ2-1; tentative D call: TRBD2 (6 bases). Trimming stripped 1 base from V and 2 bases from J, with 6 bases between. CDR1 and CDR2 (germline): LNHDA, SQIVND (reference sequence). The CDR3 covers 14 residues. The chain's CDR3 is CASSIGGAYNEQFF. The CDR3 region has the DNA TGTGCCAGTAGTATAGGCGGGGCCTACAATGAGCAGTTCTTC.

The chain couples TRBV7-2 to TRBJ1-1; TRBD1 matches 7 bases. This CDR3 contains 15 residues. Germline CDR1 SGHTA, CDR2 FQGNSA. The junction had 6 bases not matched to a gene; V was cut back by 1 base and J by 4 bases. The CDR3 reads CASSLGYHRGTEAFF. For the CDR3, the DNA is TGTGCCAGCAGCTTAGGGTATCACAGGGGCACTGAAGCTTTCTTT.

As DNA, the CDR3 is TGTGCCAGCAGCCGTTCGAACACCGGGGAGCTGTTTTTT. Translation gives CASSRSNTGELFF. The chain employs TRBV7-3 and TRBJ2-2; D remains unclear. The germline V gene encodes CDR1 SGHTA and CDR2 FQGTGA. V lost 5 bases and J 0 bases, leaving 4 bases between the germline ends. The CDR3 runs to 13 residues.

This clone has more than one count but fewer than ten. V usage is TRBV7-3 and J usage is TRBJ1-2, with no clear D. This CDR3 contains 13 residues. Germline assignment: CDR1 SGHTA and CDR2 FQGTGA. V was trimmed by 3 bases and J by 7 bases, leaving 12 bases between them. The CDR3 spells CASSFVGGLGYTF. In nucleotides, the CDR3 is TGTGCCAGCAGCTTTGTGGGAGGGCTTGGCTACACCTTC.

The chain uses TRBV7-2 and TRBJ1-2, with D possibly being TRBD1 (6 bases). The CDR3 loop spans 14 amino acids. Germline V gives CDR1 SGHTA, CDR2 FQGNSA. V was trimmed by 0 bases and J by 4 bases, leaving 9 bases between them. The CDR3 bases are TGTGCCAGCAGCTTAGCGGGGGGGGCCTATGGCTACACCTTC. It codes for CASSLAGGAYGYTF. Drawing the rest from reference TRBV7-2 and TRBJ1-2, the complete variable domain is GAGVSQSPSNKVTEKGKDVELRCDPISGHTALYWYRQSLGQGLEFLIYFQGNSAPDKSGLPSDRFSAERTGGSVSTLTIQRTQQEDSAVYLCASSLAGGAYGYTFGSGTRLTVV.

The genes are TRBV30 and TRBJ1-1; D is undetermined. Germline V CDR1 and CDR2: GTSNPN, SVGIG (reference sequence). The CDR3 is 13 amino acids. V was shortened by 2 bases and J by 4 bases, with 11 bases between the two germline ends. CDR3 bases: TGTGCCTGGAGTTCTTCCAGATTCACTGAAGCTTTCTTT. The encoded protein is CAWSSSRFTEAFF.

The CDR3 reads CASSQDLGLAGEIKQFF. DNA of the CDR3: TGCGCCAGCAGCCAAGATCTTGGACTAGCGGGAGAAATAAAGCAGTTCTTC. The genes are TRBV4-3 and TRBJ2-1; 13 positions agree with TRBD2. V gave up 0 bases and J gave up 11 bases; unmatched junction bases: 10. Germline CDR1 reads LGHNA; CDR2 reads YSLEER. This CDR3 has 17 residues.

The V and J genes are TRBV11-3 and TRBJ2-1, with D possibly matching TRBD2 (6 bases). This CDR3 has 14 residues. Looked up from germline, CDR1 is SGHNT and CDR2 is YENEEA. The ends were cut back, 4 bases at V and 6 bases at J, with 13 bases in the middle. CDR3: CASSYYGGGNEQFF. CDR3 coding DNA: TGTGCCAGCAGCTATTACGGGGGAGGCAATGAGCAGTTCTTC.

V gene TRBV7-2 combines with J gene TRBJ2-7, with 12 bases lining up with TRBD2. The CDR3 sequence is 15 residues long. V lost 2 bases, J lost 3 bases, and 2 bases stayed unmatched. The germline V gene has CDR1 SGHTA and CDR2 FQGNSA. The CDR3 loop is CASSLRLAGDYEQYF. As DNA, the CDR3 is TGTGCCAGCAGCTTACGACTAGCGGGGGACTACGAGCAGTACTTC.

CDR3 coding DNA: TGTGCCATCAGTGAGTCGGTAAGCGGCCAAGAGACCCAGTACTTC. Its translation is CAISESVSGQETQYF. This rearrangement joins TRBV10-3 to TRBJ2-5; perhaps TRBD2 as D (5 bases). There are 15 residues in the CDR3. Germline values: CDR1 ENHRY, CDR2 SYGVKD. Between the trimmed V and J ends, which lost 0 bases and 1 base, there was a span of 9 bases.

This sequence joins TRBV11-2 and TRBJ2-6; TRBD1 is a possible D gene (5 bases). This CDR3 spans 17 amino acids. Trimming took 0 bases from V and 0 from J, leaving 9 bases between them. Germline lookup yields CDR1 SGHAT and CDR2 FQNNGV. The CDR3 reads CASSLDLTVSGANVLTF. CDR3 nucleotide sequence: TGTGCCAGCAGCTTAGATTTGACAGTCTCTGGGGCCAACGTCCTGACTTTC.

The chain has TRBV15 and TRBJ2-5; no clear D gene. The germline V and J ends were trimmed by 2 bases and 4 bases, with 5 bases remaining between them. CDR1 LNHNV and CDR2 YYDKDF come from the germline V gene (reference sequence). The CDR3 length is 12 residues. CDR3 sequence (DNA): TGTGCCACCAGCAGACCTACAGAGACCCAGTACTTC. It is translated as CATSRPTETQYF. Together with reference TRBV15 and TRBJ2-5, the CDR3 gives the full variable domain: DAMVIQNPRYQVTQFGKPVTLSCSQTLNHNVMYWYQQKSSQAPKLLFHYYDKDFNNEADTPDNFQSRRPNTSFCFLDIRSPGLGDTAMYLCATSRPTETQYFGPGTRLLVL.

The chain is built from TRBV28 and TRBJ1-5; possible D gene TRBD1, 6 bases. The V end lost 6 bases, the J end lost 7 bases, and 19 bases lay between the germline ends. The CDR3 consists of 15 residues. The germline gives CDR1 MDHEN, CDR2 SYDVKM. DNA for the CDR3: TGTGCCAGCAGCAGCCACTTCAGGGGAAGGCAGCCCCAGCATTTT. Protein product: CASSSHFRGRQPQHF.